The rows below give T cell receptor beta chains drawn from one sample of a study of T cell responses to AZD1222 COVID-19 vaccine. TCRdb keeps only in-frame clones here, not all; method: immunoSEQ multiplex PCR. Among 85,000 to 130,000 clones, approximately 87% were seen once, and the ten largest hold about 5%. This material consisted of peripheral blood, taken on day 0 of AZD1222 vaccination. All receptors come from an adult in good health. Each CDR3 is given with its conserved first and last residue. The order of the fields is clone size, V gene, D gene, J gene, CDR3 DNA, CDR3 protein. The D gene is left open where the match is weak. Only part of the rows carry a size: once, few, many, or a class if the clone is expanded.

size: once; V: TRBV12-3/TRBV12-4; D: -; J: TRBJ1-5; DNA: TGTGCCAGCAGTTTTAGGGCTCAGCCCCAGCATTTT; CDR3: CASSFRAQPQHF
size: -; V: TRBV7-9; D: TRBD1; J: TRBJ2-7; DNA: TGTGCCAGCAGCCCGGGACAGGGGCCCCACTACGAGCAGTACTTC; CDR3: CASSPGQGPHYEQYF
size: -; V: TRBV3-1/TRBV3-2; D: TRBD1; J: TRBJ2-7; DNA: TGTGCCAGCAGCCCGACGACAGGGGGCAGGTACGAGCAGTACTTC; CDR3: CASSPTTGGRYEQYF
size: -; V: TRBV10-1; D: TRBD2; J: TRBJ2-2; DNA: TGCGCCAGCAGTGAGTCAGGACGGGCGGGAGGGAGTTCCGGGGAGCTGTTTTTT; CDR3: CASSESGRAGGSSGELFF
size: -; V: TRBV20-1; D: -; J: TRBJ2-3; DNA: TGCAGTGCCGGCACGGCGAATACGCAGTATTTT; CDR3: CSAGTANTQYF
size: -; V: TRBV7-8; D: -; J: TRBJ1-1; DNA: TGTGCCAGCAGCTTACAACACACAGGATTCACTGAAGCTTTCTTT; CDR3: CASSLQHTGFTEAFF
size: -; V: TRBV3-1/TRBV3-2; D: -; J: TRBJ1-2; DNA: TGTGCCAGCAGCCAAGAACAGGGAGTGGGTGGCTACACCTTC; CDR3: CASSQEQGVGGYTF
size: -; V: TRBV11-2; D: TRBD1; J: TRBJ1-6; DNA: TGTGCCAGCAGATACACAGGGGCAAACTATAATTCACCCCTCCACTTT; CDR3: CASRYTGANYNSPLHF
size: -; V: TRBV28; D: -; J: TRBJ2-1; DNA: TGTGCCAGCAGTTTACGGGGACGAGAGCAGTTCTTC; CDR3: CASSLRGREQFF
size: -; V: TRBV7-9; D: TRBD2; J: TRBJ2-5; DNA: TGTGCCAGCAGCCCTGGACTAGCTAGTCAAGAGACCCAGTACTTC; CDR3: CASSPGLASQETQYF
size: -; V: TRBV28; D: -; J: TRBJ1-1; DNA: TGTGCCAGCAGATATCCATTTGCCCCCAAAGGGGCTGAAGCTTTCTTT; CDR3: CASRYPFAPKGAEAFF
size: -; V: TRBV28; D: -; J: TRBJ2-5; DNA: TGTGCCAGCAGCTATTTGGAGACCCAGTACTTC; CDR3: CASSYLETQYF
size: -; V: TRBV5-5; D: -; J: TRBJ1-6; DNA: TGTGCCAGCAACCAGAACCCAGGGGAAGGATCACCCCTCCACTTT; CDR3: CASNQNPGEGSPLHF
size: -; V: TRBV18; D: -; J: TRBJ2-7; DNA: TGTGCCAGCTCACCACGGGAAGGGGCACGGGGCGAGCAGTACTTC; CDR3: CASSPREGARGEQYF
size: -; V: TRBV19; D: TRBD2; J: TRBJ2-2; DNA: TGTGCCAGTAGTATAGAAGGCCGGACTAGCGGGAGGGCCGGGGAGCTGTTTTTT; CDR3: CASSIEGRTSGRAGELFF
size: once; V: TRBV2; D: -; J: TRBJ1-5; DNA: TGTGCCAGCAGTGAATTAGGACAGCGCAATCAGCCCCAGCATTTT; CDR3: CASSELGQRNQPQHF
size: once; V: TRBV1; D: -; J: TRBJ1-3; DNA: TGCACCAGCAGCCGACAGACTCAAAGGGTAAGCTCTGGAAACACCATATATTTT; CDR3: CTSSRQTQRVSSGNTIYF
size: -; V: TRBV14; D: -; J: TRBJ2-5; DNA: TGTGCCAGCAGCCAAGGTGTGGACTGGTCCTGGACCCAGTACTTC; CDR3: CASSQGVDWSWTQYF
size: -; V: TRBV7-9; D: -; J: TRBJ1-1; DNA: TGTGCCAGCAGCCATTCCCCAGGCCGGGGCACTGAAGCTTTCTTT; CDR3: CASSHSPGRGTEAFF
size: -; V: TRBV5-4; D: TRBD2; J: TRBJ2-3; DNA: TGTGCCAGCAGCGGGGGACTAGCGCGCACAGATACGCAGTATTTT; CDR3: CASSGGLARTDTQYF
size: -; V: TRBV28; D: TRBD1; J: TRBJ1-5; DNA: TGTGCCAGCAGTTTATGGGGGACAGGGGACACGAATCAGCCCCAGCATTTT; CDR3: CASSLWGTGDTNQPQHF
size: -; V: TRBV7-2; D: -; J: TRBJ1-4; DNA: TGTGCCAGCAGCTTATTAGGACAGACGGAAAAACTGTTTTTT; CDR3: CASSLLGQTEKLFF
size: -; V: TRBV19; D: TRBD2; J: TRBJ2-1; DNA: TGTGCCAGTAGTATTTTGGGCGGGAGGAGCTACAATGAGCAGTTCTTC; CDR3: CASSILGGRSYNEQFF
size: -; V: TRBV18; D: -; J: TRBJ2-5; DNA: TGTGCCAGCTCCTGGACAGCAACAACCCTCCAAGAGACCCAGTACTTC; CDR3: CASSWTATTLQETQYF
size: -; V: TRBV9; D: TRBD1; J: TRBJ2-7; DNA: TGTGCCAGCAGCCCTGAACCGGGACAGGGGCTTTACGAGCAGTACTTC; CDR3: CASSPEPGQGLYEQYF
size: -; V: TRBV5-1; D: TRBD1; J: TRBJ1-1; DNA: TGCGCCAGCAGCTTGGATGGAACAGGGGGGATCGCTGAAGCTTTCTTT; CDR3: CASSLDGTGGIAEAFF
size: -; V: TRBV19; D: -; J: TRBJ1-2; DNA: TGTGCCAGTGGGCTTGGGGACTATGGCTACACCTTC; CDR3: CASGLGDYGYTF
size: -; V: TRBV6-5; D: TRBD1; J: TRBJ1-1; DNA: TGTGCCAGCAGTCTCGCCAGGACAGGCGGGCCTGAAGCTTTCTTT; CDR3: CASSLARTGGPEAFF
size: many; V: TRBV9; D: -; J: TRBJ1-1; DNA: TGTGCCAGCAGCTCCAGGGGTCCCACTGAAGCTTTCTTT; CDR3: CASSSRGPTEAFF
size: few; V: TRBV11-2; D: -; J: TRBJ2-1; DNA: TGTGCCAGCAGCTTAGAACCAGGGTCTCAGTACTGGGGGCAGTTCTTC; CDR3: CASSLEPGSQYWGQFF
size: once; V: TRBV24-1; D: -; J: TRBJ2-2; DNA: TGTGCCACCAGTGAGCGGGACGCCGCGAACACCGGGGAGCTGTTTTTT; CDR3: CATSERDAANTGELFF
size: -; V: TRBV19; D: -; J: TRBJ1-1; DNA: TGTGCCAGTAGTATCGAGACAGTTGTGCACACTGAAGCTTTCTTT; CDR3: CASSIETVVHTEAFF
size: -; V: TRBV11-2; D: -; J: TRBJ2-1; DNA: TGTGCCAGCAGCCCAAGGTCGGAAGGTGAGCAGTTCTTC; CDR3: CASSPRSEGEQFF
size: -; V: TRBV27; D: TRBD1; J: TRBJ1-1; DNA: TGTGCCAGCAGTTTCAAGACAGGGGGCACGGACACTGAAGCTTTCTTT; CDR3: CASSFKTGGTDTEAFF
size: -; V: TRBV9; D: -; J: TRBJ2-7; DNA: TGTGCCAGCAGCTCCGGGAGCGAGGTCGAGCAGTACTTC; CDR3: CASSSGSEVEQYF
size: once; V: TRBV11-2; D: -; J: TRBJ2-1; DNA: TGTGCCAGCAGCTCCCGGAGGGTTGGCGCGAACTACAATGAGCAGTTCTTC; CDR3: CASSSRRVGANYNEQFF
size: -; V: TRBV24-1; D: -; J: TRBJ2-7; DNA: TGTGCCACCAGTGAATCAGGGTGGTCCTACGAGCAGTACTTC; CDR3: CATSESGWSYEQYF
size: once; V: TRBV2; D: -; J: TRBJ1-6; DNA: TGTGCCAGCAGTGACATGGGTGGGAATTCACCCCTCCACTTT; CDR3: CASSDMGGNSPLHF
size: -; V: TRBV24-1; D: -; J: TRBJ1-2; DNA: TGTGCCACCAGTGACTCGGACGGTGGTAACTATGGCTACACCTTC; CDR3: CATSDSDGGNYGYTF
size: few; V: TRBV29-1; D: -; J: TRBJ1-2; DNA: TGCAGCGTCGCCAGAGATAGGCGGACGAATGGCTACACCTTC; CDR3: CSVARDRRTNGYTF
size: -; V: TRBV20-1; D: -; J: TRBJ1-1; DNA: TGCAGTGCTAGTGATTACGGGGGCGCGAACACTGAAGCTTTCTTT; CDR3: CSASDYGGANTEAFF
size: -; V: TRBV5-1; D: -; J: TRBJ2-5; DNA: TGCGCCAGCAGCGTTCCATCTGGCGGTCCCGGGGAGACCCAGTACTTC; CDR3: CASSVPSGGPGETQYF
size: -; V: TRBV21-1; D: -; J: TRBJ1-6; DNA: TGTGCCAGCAGCGAAGGAGACCGGCTATCTCACTTT; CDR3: CASSEGDRLSHF
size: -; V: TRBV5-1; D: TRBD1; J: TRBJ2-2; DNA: TGCGCCAGCAGCTTGCCGACAGGGTCCACCGGGGAGCTGTTTTTT; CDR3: CASSLPTGSTGELFF
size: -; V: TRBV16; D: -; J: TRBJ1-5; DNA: TGTGCCAGCAGCCCCCAGAGCAATCAGCCCCAGCATTTT; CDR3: CASSPQSNQPQHF
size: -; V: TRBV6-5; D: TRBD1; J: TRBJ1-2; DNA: TGTGCCAGCAGTTCTGGACAGGGGAGCTATGGCTACACCTTC; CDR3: CASSSGQGSYGYTF
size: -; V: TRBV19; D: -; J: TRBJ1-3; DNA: TGTGCCAGTAGTGCGACAGAGGCGTACTCCTCTGGAAACACCATATATTTT; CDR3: CASSATEAYSSGNTIYF
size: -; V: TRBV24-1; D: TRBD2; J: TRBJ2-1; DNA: TGTGCCACCAGTGATCCGCTCAGGCTAGCGGGAGTAGGCGAGCAGTTCTTC; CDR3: CATSDPLRLAGVGEQFF
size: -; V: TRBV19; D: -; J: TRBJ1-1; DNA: TGTGCCAGTAGTATGGGGGGTGGCAGGGTTGAAGCTTTCTTT; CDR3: CASSMGGGRVEAFF
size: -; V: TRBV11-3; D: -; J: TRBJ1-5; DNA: TGTGCCAGCAGCTTATTTTCGAGGGACTATAGCAATCAGCCCCAGCATTTT; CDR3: CASSLFSRDYSNQPQHF
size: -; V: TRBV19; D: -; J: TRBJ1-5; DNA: TGTGCCAGTAGTACAGGGTACGGGCAGCCCCAGCATTTT; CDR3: CASSTGYGQPQHF
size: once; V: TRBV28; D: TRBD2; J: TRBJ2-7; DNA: TGTGCCAGCACTGAAGAGGTAGCGGGAAACTACGAGCAGTACTTC; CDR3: CASTEEVAGNYEQYF
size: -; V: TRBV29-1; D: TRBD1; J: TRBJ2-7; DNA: TGCAGCGTTGAAGAACAGGGGGTTTACGAGCAGTACTTC; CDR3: CSVEEQGVYEQYF